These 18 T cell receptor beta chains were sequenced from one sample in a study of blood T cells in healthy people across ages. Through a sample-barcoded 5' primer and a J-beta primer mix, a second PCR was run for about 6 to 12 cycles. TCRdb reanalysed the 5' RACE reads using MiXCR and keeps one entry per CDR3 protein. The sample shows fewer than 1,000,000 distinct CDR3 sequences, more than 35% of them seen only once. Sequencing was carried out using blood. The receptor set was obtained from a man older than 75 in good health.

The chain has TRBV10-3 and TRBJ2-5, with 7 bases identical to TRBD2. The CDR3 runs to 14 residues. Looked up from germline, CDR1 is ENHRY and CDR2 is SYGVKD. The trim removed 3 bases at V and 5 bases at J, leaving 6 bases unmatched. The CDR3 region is CAISDRGLVETQYF. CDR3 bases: TGTGCCATCAGTGACCGAGGACTAGTTGAGACCCAGTACTTC.

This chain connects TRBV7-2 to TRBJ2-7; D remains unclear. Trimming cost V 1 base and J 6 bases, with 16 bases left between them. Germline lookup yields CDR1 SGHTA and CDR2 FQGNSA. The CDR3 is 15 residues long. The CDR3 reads CASSLDTSPYSEQYF. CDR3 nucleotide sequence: TGTGCCAGCAGCTTAGATACTTCACCCTACTCCGAGCAGTACTTC.

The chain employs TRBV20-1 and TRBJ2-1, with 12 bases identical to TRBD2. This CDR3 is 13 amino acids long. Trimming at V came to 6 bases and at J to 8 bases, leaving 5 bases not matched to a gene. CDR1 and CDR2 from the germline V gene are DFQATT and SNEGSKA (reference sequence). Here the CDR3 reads CSAKTSGSDEQFF. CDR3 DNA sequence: TGCAGTGCAAAGACTAGCGGGAGCGATGAGCAGTTCTTC.

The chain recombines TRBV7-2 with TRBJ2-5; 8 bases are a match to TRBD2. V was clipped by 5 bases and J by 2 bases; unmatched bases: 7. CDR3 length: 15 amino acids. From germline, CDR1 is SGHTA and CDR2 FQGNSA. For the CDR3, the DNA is TGTGCCAGCAGCACGCAGAGCGGGAGTCAAGAGACCCAGTACTTC. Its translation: CASSTQSGSQETQYF.

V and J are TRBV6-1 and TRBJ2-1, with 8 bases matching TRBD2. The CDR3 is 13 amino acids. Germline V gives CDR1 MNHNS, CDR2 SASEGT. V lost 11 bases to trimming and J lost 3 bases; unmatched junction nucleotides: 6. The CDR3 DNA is TGTGCCCTGATAGCGGGGCTCTACAATGAGCAGTTCTTC. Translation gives CALIAGLYNEQFF.

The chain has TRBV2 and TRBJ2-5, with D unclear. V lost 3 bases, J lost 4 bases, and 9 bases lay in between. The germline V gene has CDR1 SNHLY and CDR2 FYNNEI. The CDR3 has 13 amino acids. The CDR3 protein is CASSELKAETQYF. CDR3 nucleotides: TGTGCCAGCAGTGAGTTAAAGGCAGAGACCCAGTACTTC.

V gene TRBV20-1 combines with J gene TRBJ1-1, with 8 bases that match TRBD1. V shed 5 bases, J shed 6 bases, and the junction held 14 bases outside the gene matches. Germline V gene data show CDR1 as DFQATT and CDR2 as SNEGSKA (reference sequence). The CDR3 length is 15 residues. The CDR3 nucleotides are TGCAGTGCTGGAGTATATAAACAGGGGGTTCCTGAAGCTTTCTTT. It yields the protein CSAGVYKQGVPEAFF.

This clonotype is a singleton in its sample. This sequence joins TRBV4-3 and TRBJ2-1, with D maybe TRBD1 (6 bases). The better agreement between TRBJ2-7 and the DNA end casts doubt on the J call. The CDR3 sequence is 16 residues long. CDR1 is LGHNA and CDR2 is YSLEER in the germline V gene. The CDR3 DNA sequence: TGCGCCAGCAGCCAAGGAGACAGGAGCTCCTACAATGAGCAGTACTTC. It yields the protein CASSQGDRSSYNEQYF.

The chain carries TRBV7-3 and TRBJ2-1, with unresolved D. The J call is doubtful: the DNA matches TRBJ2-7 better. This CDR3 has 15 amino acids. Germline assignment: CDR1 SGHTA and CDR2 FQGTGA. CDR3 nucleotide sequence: TGTGCCAGCAGCGTAAGCAGTAGCTCCTACAATGAGCAGTACTTC. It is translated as CASSVSSSSYNEQYF.

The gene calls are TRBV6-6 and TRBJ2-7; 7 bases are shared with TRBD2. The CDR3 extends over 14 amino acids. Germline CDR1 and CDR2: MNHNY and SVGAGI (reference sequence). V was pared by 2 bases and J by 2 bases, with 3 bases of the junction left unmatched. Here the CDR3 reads CASSYVGGTYEQYF. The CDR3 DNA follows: TGTGCCAGCAGTTACGTGGGGGGGACCTACGAGCAGTACTTC.

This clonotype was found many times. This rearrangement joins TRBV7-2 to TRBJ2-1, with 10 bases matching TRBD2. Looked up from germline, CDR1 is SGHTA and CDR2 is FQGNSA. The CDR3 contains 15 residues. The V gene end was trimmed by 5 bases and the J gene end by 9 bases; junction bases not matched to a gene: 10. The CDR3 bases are TGTGCCAGCAGCCCAGGGGCTAGCGGGAGTGGTGAGCAGTTCTTC. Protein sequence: CASSPGASGSGEQFF.

In nucleotides, the CDR3 is TGTGCCAGCAGTTCGTTGACTAGCGGGACCTACTACGAGCAGTACTTC. Encoded protein: CASSSLTSGTYYEQYF. The chain links TRBV27 to TRBJ2-7; 11 bases are shared with TRBD2. CDR1 is MNHEY, CDR2 SMNVEV, per germline (reference sequence). The CDR3 is 16 residues long. The junction had 8 bases not matched to a gene; V was cut back by 4 bases and J by 3 bases.

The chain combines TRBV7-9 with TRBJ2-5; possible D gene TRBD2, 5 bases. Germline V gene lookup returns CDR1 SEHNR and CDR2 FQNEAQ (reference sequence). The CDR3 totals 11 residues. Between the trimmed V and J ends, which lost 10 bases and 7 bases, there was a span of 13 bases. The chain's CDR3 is CATPGEGTQYF. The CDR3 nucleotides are TGTGCCACCCCCGGGGAAGGGACCCAGTACTTC.

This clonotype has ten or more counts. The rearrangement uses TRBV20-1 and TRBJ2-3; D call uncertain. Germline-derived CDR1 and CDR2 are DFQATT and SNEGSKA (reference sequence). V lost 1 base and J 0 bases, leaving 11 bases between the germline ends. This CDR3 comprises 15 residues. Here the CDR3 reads CSARVAETSTDTQYF. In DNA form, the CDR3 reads TGCAGTGCTAGAGTCGCAGAAACTAGCACAGATACGCAGTATTTT.

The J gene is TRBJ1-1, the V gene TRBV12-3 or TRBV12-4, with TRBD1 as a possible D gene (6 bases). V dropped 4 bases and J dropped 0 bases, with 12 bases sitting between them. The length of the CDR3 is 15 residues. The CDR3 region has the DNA TGTGCCAGCAGTTCAAAACAGGGCCTGAACACTGAAGCTTTCTTT. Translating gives CASSSKQGLNTEAFF.

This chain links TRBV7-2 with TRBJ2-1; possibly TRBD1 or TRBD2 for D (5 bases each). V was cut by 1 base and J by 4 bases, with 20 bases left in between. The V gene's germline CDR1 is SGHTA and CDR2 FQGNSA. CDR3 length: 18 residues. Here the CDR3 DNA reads TGTGCCAGCAGCTTAGATGTGGGGACCCCACTACTATACAATGAGCAGTTCTTC. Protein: CASSLDVGTPLLYNEQFF. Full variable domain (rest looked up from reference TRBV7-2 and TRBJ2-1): GAGVSQSPSNKVTEKGKDVELRCDPISGHTALYWYRQSLGQGLEFLIYFQGNSAPDKSGLPSDRFSAERTGGSVSTLTIQRTQQEDSAVYLCASSLDVGTPLLYNEQFFGPGTRLTVL.

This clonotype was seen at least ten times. The CDR3 loop is CSAPARPSLDTQYF. As DNA, the CDR3 is TGCAGTGCTCCGGCCAGGCCGTCCCTAGATACGCAGTATTTT. The chain couples TRBV20-1 to TRBJ2-3; no firm D call. The V and J ends lost 5 bases and 5 bases respectively, with 17 bases between them. The length of the CDR3 is 14 residues. Germline lookup yields CDR1 DFQATT and CDR2 SNEGSKA (reference sequence).

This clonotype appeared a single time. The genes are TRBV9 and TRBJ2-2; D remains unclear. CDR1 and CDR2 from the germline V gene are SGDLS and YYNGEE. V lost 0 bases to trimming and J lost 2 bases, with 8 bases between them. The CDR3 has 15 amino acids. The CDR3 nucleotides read TGTGCCAGCAGCGTAGCTCAGGAAAACACCGGGGAGCTGTTTTTT. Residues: CASSVAQENTGELFF.